The clone carrying this TCR beta chain has more than one count but fewer than ten. Its antigen is not known. V was cut by 0 bases and J by 1 base, with 7 bases left in between. CDR3 size: 15 residues. Germline-derived CDR1 and CDR2 are SGHRS and YFSETQ. TCRdb re-derived calls from the RT-PCR reads in MiXCR, one entry per CDR3 protein. Counted here are about 650,000 distinct CDR3 sequences, approximately 15% occurring once; the ten biggest clones make up 7.5% to 8%. The sample originates from a study of response to subunit inactivated influenza vaccine. Whole-study findings and limits: The authors put forward the suggestion that each seasonal influenza vaccination may bring in only a limited number of new T cells.

V and J are TRBV5-1 and TRBJ2-2; D might be TRBD2 (6 bases). The sample in question was PBMCs from blood, obtained roughly 2 weeks before vaccination. The TCR comes from a man between 50 and 59 years old who received an inactivated influenza vaccine. The CDR3 loop is CASSLDGGNTGELFF. The CDR3, as DNA: TGCGCCAGCAGCTTGGACGGGGGGAACACCGGGGAGCTGTTTTTT. Using reference TRBV5-1 and TRBJ2-2 for the parts outside the CDR3, the full variable domain is KAGVTQTPRYLIKTRGQQVTLSCSPISGHRSVSWYQQTPGQGLQFLFEYFSETQRNKGNFPGRFSGRQFSNSRSEMNVSTLELGDSALYLCASSLDGGNTGELFFGEGSRLTVL.